This T cell receptor beta chain was identified in a study of CD8 T cells in ankylosing spondylitis. In making TCR beta libraries, quantitative 5'-RACE with molecular barcodes was used. TCRdb independently ran MiXCR on the 5' RACE reads; one entry per CDR3 protein. The table shows about 400,000 distinct CDR3 sequences, with more than 20% occurring only once. About this clonotype: Antigen: not known.

This CDR3 is built from 15 residues. The trim removed 6 bases at V and 6 bases at J, leaving 9 bases unmatched. General study points: A TCR beta motif of under 10 highly homologous variants seemed to mark ankylosing spondylitis blood. Disease-associated clones were reportedly significantly overrepresented in matched ankylosing spondylitis synovial fluid. There were earlier reports of some motif variants in reactive arthritis synovial fluid and blood.

The V call is TRBV12-3 or TRBV12-4, the J call TRBJ2-1, with 9 nucleotides matching TRBD1. Sequences were obtained from blood, either unsorted or a sorted T cell fraction (not recorded which). The sequence was obtained from a male donor with ankylosing spondylitis or in good health (not recorded which). Here the CDR3 reads CASSPRDRVSNEQFF. The CDR3 DNA reads as TGTGCCAGCAGCCCCCGGGACAGGGTAAGCAATGAGCAGTTCTTC.